Below are 28 T cell receptor beta chains sequenced from a single sample in a study of shared clonotypes between healthy human individuals. Some clones are missing from TCRdb's copy, which holds only in-frame ones; the method was immunoSEQ multiplex PCR. The table shows roughly 1,500,000 clones, with 98% to 99% occurring only once. Sequencing input: naive CD4+ T cells sorted from blood. Subset described: CD45RA+ positively selected. These receptors were collected from a man between 25 and 39 years old in good health.

This clone came up once. The chain joins TRBV27 to TRBJ2-1; TRBD2 matches at 8 bases. V trimming: 5 bases; J trimming: 8 bases; junction bases outside the gene matches: 2. Germline CDR1 reads MNHEY; CDR2 reads SMNVEV (reference sequence). The CDR3 runs 12 residues. The CDR3 loop reads CASSGTRYEQFF. The CDR3 DNA reads TGTGCCAGCAGTGGGACTAGATATGAGCAGTTCTTC.

This chain uses TRBV10-1 with TRBJ2-6; 10 bases agree with TRBD1. CDR1 is WNHNN, CDR2 SYGVQD, per germline (reference sequence). J was trimmed by 0 bases and V by 3 bases; bases with no gene match: 5. This CDR3 comprises 18 residues. The CDR3 sequence is CASSDGTGDGSGANVLTF. As DNA, the CDR3 is TGCGCCAGCAGTGATGGGACAGGGGACGGCTCTGGGGCCAACGTCCTGACTTTC.

The chain has TRBV6-1 and TRBJ2-2, with a possible D match to TRBD2 (6 bases). The V end was cut by 7 bases, the J end by 4 bases, with 13 bases between. CDR1 is MNHNS and CDR2 is SASEGT in the germline V gene. This CDR3 is 14 amino acids long. DNA for the CDR3: TGTGCCAGCAACCGACTAGTTAGCACCGGGGAGCTGTTTTTT. As protein: CASNRLVSTGELFF.

The table lists this clone with a count of one. The junction departs from the called germline gene at one end, perhaps through a read error. The chain couples TRBV7-7 to TRBJ2-2; D unclear. The CDR3 loop spans 14 amino acids. CDR1 is SSHAT and CDR2 is FNYEAQ in the germline V gene (reference sequence). The CDR3 protein is CASSPVEVAGELFF. In DNA, the CDR3 is TGTGCTAGCAGCCCCGTCGAGGTGGCCGGGGAGCTGTTTTTT.

This chain connects TRBV2 to TRBJ2-7; 9 nucleotides line up with TRBD2. The CDR3 has 14 amino acids. Trimming at V came to 7 bases and at J to 5 bases, leaving 9 bases not matched to a gene. Per the germline V gene, CDR1 is SNHLY and CDR2 is FYNNEI. Here the CDR3 DNA reads TGTGCCAGCACTGACGGGACTAGCTACCACGAGCAGTACTTC. Amino acid sequence: CASTDGTSYHEQYF. The variable domain in full, with the rest retrieved from reference TRBV2 and TRBJ2-7, is EPEVTQTPSHQVTQMGQEVILRCVPISNHLYFYWYRQILGQKVEFLVSFYNNEISEKSEIFDDQFSVERPDGSNFTLKIRSTKLEDSAMYFCASTDGTSYHEQYFGPGTRLTVT.

The V and J genes are TRBV7-9 and TRBJ2-1; D is perhaps TRBD2 (7 bases). Trimming removed 1 base from V and 9 bases from J, with 28 bases in between. The CDR3 is 19 residues long. CDR1 is SEHNR, CDR2 FQNEAQ, per germline (reference sequence). In nucleotides, the CDR3 is TGTGCCAGCAGCTTAGTCTCCTCGGGGGCTAGCGGACGATATGGTGAGCAGTTCTTC. It yields the protein CASSLVSSGASGRYGEQFF.

The rearrangement joins TRBV5-5 to TRBJ2-3; TRBD1 might be the D (6 bases). From germline, CDR1 is SGHKS and CDR2 YYEKEE (reference sequence). V lost 0 bases, J lost 5 bases, and 13 bases lay in between. This CDR3 has 15 residues. CDR3 DNA: TGTGCCAGCAGCTTGGGGGACACCATAATAGATACGCAGTATTTT. It encodes CASSLGDTIIDTQYF.

Concerning this clone: The sample has other DNA sequences that encode this CDR3 too. This chain links TRBV5-1 with TRBJ2-2; 7 bases are shared with TRBD2. In germline, CDR1 is SGHRS, CDR2 YFSETQ. This CDR3 spans 15 amino acids. V lost 4 bases to trimming and J lost 0 bases; unmatched junction nucleotides: 3. The CDR3 region is CASSLSGANTGELFF. The CDR3 nucleotides are TGCGCCAGCAGCCTAAGCGGGGCGAACACCGGGGAGCTGTTTTTT. Full variable domain (outside the CDR3, taken from reference TRBV5-1 and TRBJ2-2): KAGVTQTPRYLIKTRGQQVTLSCSPISGHRSVSWYQQTPGQGLQFLFEYFSETQRNKGNFPGRFSGRQFSNSRSEMNVSTLELGDSALYLCASSLSGANTGELFFGEGSRLTVL.

The chain carries TRBV28 and TRBJ1-5; D is undetermined. Germline loops: CDR1 MDHEN, CDR2 SYDVKM. The CDR3 is 15 amino acids. V was cut by 2 bases and J by 4 bases, with 12 bases left in between. CDR3 nucleotide sequence: TGTGCCAGCAGTTTACCCCCACGGGCAAATCAGCCCCAGCATTTT. It codes for CASSLPPRANQPQHF.

This chain connects TRBV28 to TRBJ1-1; tentative D call: TRBD1 (6 bases). Trimming stripped 7 bases from V and 1 base from J, with 13 bases between. The CDR3 contains 14 residues. Germline V gene data show CDR1 as MDHEN and CDR2 as SYDVKM. Written as DNA, the CDR3 is TGTGCCAGCAACCCCGGGGGGCCGAACACTGAAGCTTTCTTT. This translates into CASNPGGPNTEAFF.

This clone was counted a few times. The same CDR3 is also encoded by other DNA sequences in this sample. The chain has TRBV5-1 and TRBJ2-1, with D maybe TRBD2 (5 bases). Germline lookup yields CDR1 SGHRS and CDR2 YFSETQ. This CDR3 has 14 residues. V was cut by 2 bases and J by 0 bases, with 6 bases left in between. The CDR3 DNA sequence: TGCGCCAGCAGCTTTCGGGACTCCTACAATGAGCAGTTCTTC. It codes for CASSFRDSYNEQFF. The full variable domain, rest sourced from reference TRBV5-1 and TRBJ2-1, is KAGVTQTPRYLIKTRGQQVTLSCSPISGHRSVSWYQQTPGQGLQFLFEYFSETQRNKGNFPGRFSGRQFSNSRSEMNVSTLELGDSALYLCASSFRDSYNEQFFGPGTRLTVL.

The V and J genes are TRBV10-1 and TRBJ2-5, with D perhaps TRBD1 (5 bases). This CDR3 region has 14 residues. Per germline, CDR1 WNHNN and CDR2 SYGVQD (reference sequence). V was clipped by 3 bases and J by 1 base, with 9 bases between them. CDR3 nucleotide sequence: TGCGCCAGCAGTGACCGGCAGGGCCAAGAGACCCAGTACTTC. This gives the protein CASSDRQGQETQYF.

This chain uses TRBV30 with TRBJ1-2; the D gene is possibly TRBD1 (5 bases). Trimming left V 5 bases short and J 8 bases short, with 18 bases between. Germline values: CDR1 GTSNPN, CDR2 SVGIG (reference sequence). The CDR3 is 13 residues long. CDR3 DNA sequence: TGTGCCTGGGGAGGGGTCCCCCGAGGGGGCTACACCTTC. Its protein is CAWGGVPRGGYTF. The entire variable domain, with the rest obtained from reference TRBV30 and TRBJ1-2, is as follows: SQTIHQWPATLVQPVGSPLSLECTVEGTSNPNLYWYRQAAGRGLQLLFYSVGIGQISSEVPQNLSASRPQDRQFILSSKKLLLSDSGFYLCAWGGVPRGGYTFGSGTRLTVV.

This clone was recorded once. The rearrangement links TRBV10-3 to TRBJ1-5; D is ambiguous. V shed 2 bases and J shed 3 bases, with 8 bases lying between them. The length of the CDR3 is 14 residues. The germline CDR1 and CDR2 sequences are ENHRY and SYGVKD. DNA of the CDR3: TGTGCCATCAGTGAGCAGGTAACCAATCAGCCCCAGCATTTT. This gives the protein CAISEQVTNQPQHF.

The J gene is TRBJ2-7, the V gene TRBV5-8, with 12 bases identical to TRBD2. The J segment lost 3 bases and the V segment lost 0 bases, leaving 13 bases of the junction unmatched. Germline-derived CDR1 and CDR2 are SGHTS and YDEGEE. The CDR3 runs to 19 residues. The CDR3 DNA reads TGTGCCAGCAGCTTGGCCGTAGGGCTAGCGGGAGGGCTCCTCTACGAGCAGTACTTC. Translation gives CASSLAVGLAGGLLYEQYF.

The chain has TRBV9 and TRBJ2-7; 8 positions agree with TRBD1. V trimming: 4 bases; J trimming: 2 bases; junction bases outside the gene matches: 2. Germline-derived CDR1 and CDR2 are SGDLS and YYNGEE. The CDR3 consists of 13 residues. CDR3 in DNA: TGTGCCAGCAGCATGGGACAGGCCTACGAGCAGTACTTC. Its protein is CASSMGQAYEQYF.

The chain joins TRBV28 to TRBJ1-3; 8 nucleotides agree with TRBD1. This CDR3 contains 15 residues. The J segment lost 6 bases and the V segment lost 3 bases, leaving 7 bases of the junction unmatched. Germline V gene lookup returns CDR1 MDHEN and CDR2 SYDVKM. The CDR3 protein is CASSFQGAGENTIYF. In nucleotides, the CDR3 is TGTGCCAGCAGTTTTCAGGGGGCAGGTGAAAACACCATATATTTT.

The chain couples TRBV11-1 to TRBJ2-1; D ambiguous. V lost 3 bases to trimming and J lost 7 bases, with 13 bases between them. Germline values: CDR1 SGHAT, CDR2 FQDESV (reference sequence). CDR3 length: 14 residues. DNA of the CDR3: TGTGCCAGCAGCTTTCAAAGGCTTGCGAATGAGCAGTTCTTC. Protein: CASSFQRLANEQFF.

This clone occurred once. The rearrangement uses TRBV5-5 and TRBJ2-3; D ambiguous. Germline assignment: CDR1 SGHKS and CDR2 YYEKEE (reference sequence). The V gene lost 3 bases and the J gene lost 6 bases, with 20 bases spanning the gap. CDR3 size: 16 residues. Written as DNA, the CDR3 is TGTGCCAGCAGCTCACTACGACCGAGCTGGATTGATACGCAGTATTTT. Translation gives CASSSLRPSWIDTQYF.

A remark on this clone: At the DNA level, this CDR3 is encoded by other sequences in the same sample as well. The gene calls are TRBV6-1 and TRBJ2-7; 7 nucleotides align to TRBD1. The V gene's germline CDR1 is MNHNS and CDR2 SASEGT. V shed 8 bases, J shed 4 bases, and the junction held 5 bases outside the gene matches. The CDR3 covers 12 residues. CDR3 loop: CASSRQGYEQYF. In DNA, the CDR3 is TGTGCCAGCTCGCGACAGGGATACGAGCAGTACTTC.

CDR3 in DNA: TGCAGTGCCCACCAGACAGGCCCCTACACCTTC. Protein sequence: CSAHQTGPYTF. The chain has TRBV20-1 and TRBJ1-2, with a weak D call TRBD1 (6 bases). The germline CDR1 and CDR2 sequences are DFQATT and SNEGSKA (reference sequence). This CDR3 is built from 11 residues. V shed 6 bases and J shed 10 bases, with 15 bases lying between them.

The J gene is TRBJ2-7, the V gene TRBV10-1, with 7 bases lining up with TRBD1. This CDR3 contains 14 residues. J gave up 4 bases and V 6 bases, and 9 bases lay outside the gene matches. Germline values: CDR1 WNHNN, CDR2 SYGVQD (reference sequence). The CDR3: CASRNRDRKYEQYF. DNA of the CDR3: TGCGCCAGCAGGAACCGGGACAGAAAATACGAGCAGTACTTC.

This chain links TRBV11-3 with TRBJ2-7; 8 bases match TRBD1. Germline CDR1 and CDR2: SGHNT and YENEEA. Unmatched junction bases numbered 3, after V lost 3 bases and J lost 5 bases. This CDR3 is 13 amino acids long. The CDR3 DNA sequence: TGTGCCAGCAGCTTTTCACAGGGGGACGAGCAGTACTTC. Protein sequence: CASSFSQGDEQYF.

The gene calls are TRBV6-5 and TRBJ2-1; D perhaps matches TRBD2 (6 bases). The V and J ends lost 6 bases and 0 bases respectively, with 9 bases between them. The CDR3 totals 14 residues. CDR1 and CDR2 from the germline V gene are MNHEY and SVGAGI. CDR3 coding DNA: TGTGCCAGCAGCGGAGGGTTCTCCTACAATGAGCAGTTCTTC. Its protein product is CASSGGFSYNEQFF.

The V gene is TRBV5-1, the J gene TRBJ2-1; D gene uncertain. The V end lost 2 bases, the J end lost 7 bases, and 10 bases lay between the germline ends. Germline V gene data show CDR1 as SGHRS and CDR2 as YFSETQ. CDR3 length: 13 amino acids. The CDR3 loop is CASSFGPGNEQFF. The CDR3 DNA reads as TGCGCCAGCAGCTTTGGACCTGGGAATGAGCAGTTCTTC.

The chain has TRBV5-4 and TRBJ1-1, with D perhaps matching TRBD1 (6 bases). This CDR3 is built from 13 residues. Germline V lookup: CDR1 SGHNT, CDR2 YYREEE (reference sequence). Trimming took off 10 bases at V and 6 bases at J, with 19 bases between the two ends. The CDR3 sequence: CAEGFTGRSEAFF. As DNA, the CDR3 is TGTGCCGAGGGGTTTACAGGGAGGTCTGAAGCTTTCTTT.

The rearrangement joins TRBV7-2 to TRBJ2-1, with TRBD2 as a possible D gene (7 bases). CDR1 is SGHTA, CDR2 FQGNSA, per germline. The CDR3 contains 16 residues. The V end lost 1 base, the J end lost 6 bases, and 16 bases lay between the germline ends. The CDR3: CASSLGGGVQINEQFF. In DNA form, the CDR3 reads TGTGCCAGCAGCTTAGGGGGGGGCGTCCAAATCAATGAGCAGTTCTTC.

The chain recombines TRBV28 with TRBJ1-1; TRBD1 is a possible D gene (6 bases). This CDR3 spans 19 amino acids. V lost 7 bases and J 4 bases, leaving 31 bases between the germline ends. Germline CDR1 is MDHEN and CDR2 is SYDVKM. The CDR3 here is CASMTVVPGVGFRGTEAFF. The CDR3 bases are TGTGCCAGCATGACGGTTGTCCCAGGGGTCGGATTCCGGGGCACTGAAGCTTTCTTT.